This TCR beta chain emerged from a study of blood T cell repertoires in COVID-19. Study at large: The United States, Italy and Spain were the sources of the acute and convalescent COVID-19 samples. Sources were T cells, B-cell-depleted T cells, or PBMCs; the material itself was cDNA or gDNA.

V shed 7 bases, J shed 3 bases, and the junction held 2 bases outside the gene matches. In germline, CDR1 is SGHTA, CDR2 FQGNSA. CDR3 length: 13 amino acids. As handled by the study authors: Estimates of nucleated cell counts were drawn from the amplification of reference gene primers. Measured with immunoSEQ multiplex PCR; TCRdb has only the in-frame clones, and not every one. V, J and clone size were drawn from that table, and D and trimming were deduced from the DNA. The table lists approximately 140,000 clones, roughly 88% of them singletons. The clonotype comes from a man between 60 and 75 years old with active or convalescent COVID-19. Sequencing was carried out using peripheral blood. The gene calls are TRBV7-2 and TRBJ2-2; 7 bases are shared with TRBD1. DNA for the CDR3: TGTGCCAGCAAGGGGGCGTACACCGGGGAGCTGTTTTTT. Protein product: CASKGAYTGELFF. Variable domain in full (rest from reference TRBV7-2 and TRBJ2-2): GAGVSQSPSNKVTEKGKDVELRCDPISGHTALYWYRQSLGQGLEFLIYFQGNSAPDKSGLPSDRFSAERTGGSVSTLTIQRTQQEDSAVYLCASKGAYTGELFFGEGSRLTVL.